Listed below are T cell receptor beta chains from one sample, sequenced in a study of regulatory T cells in long-lasting Graves disease. TCRdb called the multiplex PCR reads again in MiXCR, with one record for every CDR3 protein. Among 500,000 to 700,000 distinct CDR3 sequences, 16% were seen once, and the ten largest hold 15% to 20%. Separately, the same data were catalogued under a study of T cells in Graves' hyperthyroidism and ophthalmopathy.

Material: peripheral blood mononuclear cells (PBMCs), obtained at new diagnosis, from a patient treated with antithyroid drugs. Receptor source: a woman aged 25-40 years with Graves disease. Both conserved end residues are part of each CDR3. D genes are given only for firm matches. Size tells how often a clone was seen (once, few, many) or the class of an expanded clone, and some rows leave it out.

.	TRBV20-1	TRBD1	TRBJ1-2	CSAPHATGSGYGYTF	TGCAGTGCTCCCCATGCGACAGGGAGCGGCTATGGCTACACCTTC
.	TRBV28	.	TRBJ1-4	CASSLLMYRETNEKLFF	TGTGCCAGCAGTTTACTTATGTACAGGGAAACTAATGAAAAACTGTTTTTT
many	TRBV7-8	.	TRBJ2-1	CASSLDYLSYNEQFF	TGTGCCAGCAGCTTAGACTATCTCTCCTACAATGAGCAGTTCTTC
many	TRBV6-1	.	TRBJ2-3	CASSQNGPYSTDTQYF	TGTGCCAGCAGTCAAAATGGACCGTATAGCACAGATACGCAGTATTTT
many	TRBV12-3/TRBV12-4	.	TRBJ1-1	CASSHAGLSEAFF	TGTGCCAGCAGTCATGCGGGCCTGTCTGAAGCTTTCTTT
few	TRBV20-1	.	TRBJ2-7	CSASPPGPVYEQYF	TGCAGTGCTAGTCCTCCGGGACCGGTATACGAGCAGTACTTC
few	TRBV29-1	TRBD2	TRBJ2-1	CSVGTSIHNEQFF	TGCAGCGTGGGGACTAGTATTCACAATGAGCAGTTCTTC
.	TRBV30	.	TRBJ2-7	CAWSVFLQDSVRPEQYF	TGTGCCTGGAGTGTATTTCTCCAGGACAGCGTTCGCCCCGAGCAGTACTTC
.	TRBV28	.	TRBJ1-2	CASSLSRGGVYGYTF	TGTGCCAGCAGTCTCTCGCGGGGGGGGGTCTATGGCTACACCTTC
many	TRBV6-2/TRBV6-3	.	TRBJ2-7	CASGVGTHTYEQYF	TGTGCCAGCGGGGTCGGGACACATACCTACGAGCAGTACTTC
.	TRBV9	.	TRBJ2-1	CASSRGGQTGWTYNEQFF	TGTGCCAGCAGCAGGGGGGGCCAAACGGGATGGACCTACAATGAGCAGTTCTTC
.	TRBV2	.	TRBJ1-3	CASRGWAVKDAGNTIYF	TGTGCCAGCAGGGGCTGGGCGGTGAAGGATGCTGGAAACACCATATATTTT
many	TRBV7-3	.	TRBJ2-6	CASSLGLPDVLTF	TGTGCCAGCAGCTTGGGCCTGCCCGACGTCCTGACTTTC
few	TRBV5-6	.	TRBJ2-4	CASSPNAVVIQYF	TGTGCCAGCAGTCCGAATGCGGTTGTCATTCAGTACTTC
many	TRBV9	TRBD2	TRBJ2-5	CASSATSGSGETQYF	TGTGCCAGCAGCGCGACTAGCGGGAGCGGGGAGACCCAGTACTTC
many	TRBV2	.	TRBJ2-2	CASTIGAGELFF	TGTGCCAGCACTATAGGGGCCGGGGAGCTGTTTTTT
many	TRBV2	.	TRBJ2-3	CASSAGSYTQYF	TGTGCCAGCAGTGCCGGGTCTTATACGCAGTATTTT
many	TRBV2	.	TRBJ2-3	CASSGGGGPLQYF	TGTGCCAGCAGTGGGGGTGGCGGACCCTTGCAGTATTTT
few	TRBV9	.	TRBJ2-2	CASSQESRRGELFF	TGTGCCAGCAGCCAAGAGAGCCGTCGGGGGGAGCTGTTTTTT
many	TRBV7-2	.	TRBJ2-1	CASSLAEGSLGYNEQFF	TGTGCCAGCAGCTTAGCGGAGGGGTCCCTCGGCTACAATGAGCAGTTCTTC
many	TRBV5-6	TRBD2	TRBJ2-3	CASSYRTSGRSDRTDTQYF	TGTGCCAGCAGCTACCGGACTAGCGGGAGGTCGGATCGCACAGATACGCAGTATTTT
.	TRBV11-1	.	TRBJ1-6	CASSQERAGSPLPF	TGCGCCAGCAGCCAAGAAAGGGCCGGTTCACCCCTCCCCTTT
many	TRBV28	TRBD1	TRBJ2-7	CASSRPGQGERYEQYF	TGTGCCAGCAGTCGCCCGGGACAGGGAGAACGCTACGAGCAGTACTTC
many	TRBV28	.	TRBJ1-1	CASTGQPLRAFF	TGTGCCAGCACCGGACAGCCGCTGAGAGCTTTCTTT
few	TRBV20-1	.	TRBJ1-4	CSATGDNEKLFF	TGCAGTGCTACTGGGGATAATGAAAAACTGTTTTTT
.	TRBV18	TRBD1	TRBJ1-2	CASSPASSGGEFNGYTF	TGTGCCAGCTCACCAGCCAGTTCAGGGGGTGAGTTCAATGGCTACACCTTC
few	TRBV2	TRBD2	TRBJ2-5	CATSQPGLAGVETQYF	TGTGCCACCAGTCAACCGGGACTAGCGGGAGTGGAGACCCAGTACTTC
many	TRBV3-1	.	TRBJ2-5	CASGSWTVQETQYF	TGTGCCAGCGGATCTTGGACAGTACAAGAGACCCAGTACTTC
many	TRBV11-2	TRBD2	TRBJ2-7	CASSISGGSYEQYF	TGTGCCAGCAGCATTAGCGGGGGTTCCTACGAGCAGTACTTC
many	TRBV27	.	TRBJ1-5	CASSFAGQENQPQHF	TGTGCCAGCAGTTTTGCGGGGCAGGAAAATCAGCCCCAGCATTTT
few	TRBV27	TRBD2	TRBJ2-3	CASRLATRGTQYF	TGTGCCAGCCGACTAGCGACACGGGGTACGCAGTATTTT
many	TRBV6-1	.	TRBJ1-5	CASSGTRNALWGNQPQHF	TGTGCCAGCAGTGGGACTCGGAACGCGTTGTGGGGCAATCAGCCCCAGCATTTT
few	TRBV20-1	TRBD2	TRBJ2-5	CSARGLRHLNTQYF	TGCAGTGCTAGGGGACTACGTCACCTAAACACCCAGTACTTC
.	TRBV27	.	TRBJ2-1	CASSQPGTRGNEQFF	TGTGCCAGCAGCCAACCGGGGACCCGGGGAAATGAGCAGTTCTTC
few	TRBV20-1	.	TRBJ1-5	CSARETGLSNQPQHF	TGCAGTGCTAGAGAAACGGGCCTCAGCAATCAGCCCCAGCATTTT
many	TRBV11-2	.	TRBJ1-3	CASSPQGRTIYF	TGTGCCAGCAGCCCCCAGGGGCGCACCATATATTTT
many	TRBV30	TRBD1	TRBJ1-4	CAWSVQGGEKLFF	TGTGCCTGGAGTGTTCAGGGGGGGGAAAAACTGTTTTTT
.	TRBV10-1	TRBD1	TRBJ2-7	CASSQGGFGSGEQYF	TGCGCCAGCAGTCAAGGGGGCTTTGGATCGGGCGAGCAGTACTTC
few	TRBV7-8	TRBD2	TRBJ2-7	CASSYMQGLSYEQYF	TGTGCCAGCAGCTATATGCAGGGACTATCTTACGAGCAGTACTTC
.	TRBV15	.	TRBJ2-3	CATSREGDTDTQYF	TGTGCCACCAGCAGAGAGGGGGACACAGATACGCAGTATTTT
few	TRBV20-1	TRBD2	TRBJ2-1	CSARDMSGRAYNEQFF	TGCAGTGCTAGAGATATGAGCGGGAGGGCCTACAATGAGCAGTTCTTC
many	TRBV11-2	.	TRBJ2-1	CASSLETRASEQFF	TGTGCCAGCAGCTTAGAAACCAGGGCATCCGAGCAGTTCTTC
many	TRBV3-1	TRBD1	TRBJ1-1	CASSPPWDSEAFF	TGTGCCAGCAGCCCTCCTTGGGACAGTGAAGCTTTCTTT
.	TRBV2	.	TRBJ2-3	CASIANTDTQYF	TGTGCCAGCATAGCAAACACAGATACGCAGTATTTT
.	TRBV19	TRBD1	TRBJ2-5	CASGQGFGKTQYF	TGTGCCAGCGGACAGGGCTTTGGGAAGACCCAGTACTTC
few	TRBV27	TRBD2	TRBJ2-1	CASRVGGFSYNEQFF	TGTGCCAGCAGGGTGGGAGGGTTCTCCTACAATGAGCAGTTCTTC
many	TRBV3-1	.	TRBJ1-2	CASSPRQIYGYTF	TGTGCCAGCAGCCCGAGGCAGATCTATGGCTACACCTTC
many	TRBV2	.	TRBJ2-2	CASILLDRNTGELFF	TGTGCCAGCATTCTTCTGGACAGGAACACCGGGGAGCTGTTTTTT
.	TRBV11-2	.	TRBJ1-1	CASSPKIANTEAFF	TGTGCCAGCAGCCCTAAAATTGCGAACACTGAAGCTTTCTTT
.	TRBV20-1	TRBD1	TRBJ1-6	CSARDFGQANSPLHF	TGCAGTGCTAGAGATTTTGGACAGGCTAATTCACCCCTCCACTTT
.	TRBV2	.	TRBJ1-3	CASSGERVGNTIYF	TGTGCCAGCAGTGGAGAGAGGGTTGGAAACACCATATATTTT
many	TRBV20-1	TRBD2	TRBJ2-1	CSARGLPAYNEQFF	TGCAGTGCTAGGGGACTACCGGCCTACAATGAGCAGTTCTTC